This TCR beta chain was sequenced during a study of T cells after yellow fever vaccination (dated by TCRdb to the late 2010s). For the wider study: The SMART-Seq v4 Ultra Low Input RNA kit was used to prepare libraries from fractions with low cell numbers. To follow T-cell clones before and after primary and booster YFV17D yellow fever vaccination, bulk TCR alpha and beta repertoires were sequenced over time. The cohort comprised two healthy male donors, one aged 18 to 30 and one aged 30 to 40 years. Blood was collected at multiple timepoints before and after primary and secondary immunization, and bulk PBMC replicates and cell subsets were isolated.

This sample's treatment or condition label indicates: live attenuated yellow fever vaccine strain. PBMCs were isolated from peripheral blood using a standard Ficoll-Paque protocol. CD4 and CD8 T-cell fractions were isolated with Dynabeads CD4 and CD8 positive selection kits. TriZol was used to extract RNA from bulk PBMCs, CD4 and CD8 fractions, and dextramer-positive and dextramer-negative fractions. Findings and caveats that apply to the study as a whole: Most clones expanded after primary vaccination (approximately 97% of CD4 and 88% of CD8) were re-detected after the booster, suggesting that broad memory maintenance occurred. Only a couple of donors were included in the study, so the extent to which the findings can be generalized is limited. A small fraction of clonotypes appeared in both the CD4 and CD8 compartments, likely as a result of convergent recombination. Computational filtering was needed because FACS-sorted repertoires could contain abundant contaminating clonotypes from the bulk population. Compared with the primary T-cell response, the secondary T-cell response was faster but weaker, reaching its peak on day 5 rather than on day 15.

The CDR3 spans 15 residues, from the cysteine through the phenylalanine. Of all the DNA, just the CDR3 is kept, 45 bases in frame from base 1. CDR1 and CDR2, looked up from the germline V gene (reference sequence), are SGHNT and YYREEE. Trimming at the junction amounts to 4 bases on V and 2 bases on J, and the germline ends lie 14 bases apart. TCR cDNA was synthesized by 5'RACE template switching, through which a universal primer site and unique molecular identifiers were introduced. Priming for cDNA synthesis came from both the TCR alpha and TCR beta constant segments. Library amplification involved two PCR steps, and the second step added sample barcodes and sequencing adapters. Sequencing of the libraries was done on either Illumina HiSeq 2500 (2x100 bp) or NovaSeq (2x150 bp). Processing in the source paper ran as follows. Demultiplexing of reads and collapsing into UMI consensus sequences were performed with MIGEC, and V(D)J alignment was carried out with MiXCR. Vaccine-responding clonotypes were defined with edgeR using replicate PBMC samples, requiring FDR below 0.01 and a log2 fold change above 5 up to day 15. CD4 or CD8 identity was assigned to each bulk clonotype according to whether the clonotype was present at higher abundance in the sequenced CD4 repertoire or the sequenced CD8 repertoire. TCRdb applied fastp at Q25 and MiXCR to the public reads, then kept only in-frame beta chains. A single entry per CDR3 protein holds the most common genes and DNA from its merged rows. V and J calls and clone size were set by TCRdb, not the authors. Across this sample there are around 120,000 distinct CDR3 sequences, with roughly 7.2% seen only once. The top ten hold over 2.5% of the sample.

In this sample, this clonotype turned up a few times. The antigen it binds to is not known. Base quality data are lacking; no much larger clone is found one base away. Sequencing was performed on CD4+ T cells sorted from PBMCs, taken roughly 47 days after the first yellow fever vaccination. The chain employs TRBV5-4 and TRBJ2-3; confidence is insufficient to name the D gene. The sequence was collected from a man aged 18 to 29 who received the YFV17D yellow fever vaccine. The nucleotide sequence is given as TGTGCCAGCAGCCTGGAGAGGCACTCCACAGATACGCAGTATTTT. Translated, it reads CASSLERHSTDTQYF.